One sample yielded the 26 T cell receptor beta chains listed below, sequenced in a study of T cell responses to AZD1222 COVID-19 vaccine (dated by TCRdb to the early 2020s). The label giving this sample's time point can be read as: about 28 days (+/-7) after the second vaccine dose. Libraries were prepared through the immunoSEQ multiplex PCR assay. TCRdb obtained this table from immuneACCESS and retained in-frame rearrangements with V and J assigned. These tables miss some clones; where compared with another copy, unresolved V genes account for less than half of the shortfall, and the remainder is unexplained. Recorded for this sample are approximately 150,000 clones; about 89% of them occurred a single time. Clones ranked in the top ten supply over 1% of the sample. Material: peripheral blood, obtained 28 days after the second AZD1222 dose. The receptors were sampled from an adult who received the AZD1222 COVID-19 vaccine.

The gene calls are TRBV7-3 and TRBJ1-1, with D uncertain. CDR1 and CDR2 (germline): SGHTA, FQGTGA. Trimming removed 5 bases from V and 2 bases from J, with 9 bases in between. There are 13 residues in the CDR3. The CDR3 reads CASSLWVNTEAFF. DNA of the CDR3: TGTGCCAGCAGCCTCTGGGTAAACACTGAAGCTTTCTTT. Drawing the rest from reference TRBV7-3 and TRBJ1-1, the complete variable domain is GAGVSQTPSNKVTEKGKYVELRCDPISGHTALYWYRQSLGQGPEFLIYFQGTGAADDSGLPNDRFFAVRPEGSVSTLKIQRTERGDSAVYLCASSLWVNTEAFFGQGTRLTVV.

A note on this clone: Other nucleotide sequences from this sample produce the same CDR3. The J gene is TRBJ1-5, the V gene TRBV12-3 or TRBV12-4; D uncertain. This CDR3 has 11 residues. Trimming left V 1 base short and J 6 bases short, with 1 base between. The CDR3 spells CASSLGQPQHF. Here the CDR3 DNA reads TGTGCCAGCAGTTTAGGTCAGCCCCAGCATTTT.

The chain recombines TRBV6-5 with TRBJ1-6, with TRBD1 matching 10 bases. This CDR3 contains 15 residues. V lost 6 bases, J lost 6 bases, and 5 bases stayed unmatched. Per germline, CDR1 MNHEY and CDR2 SVGAGI. The CDR3 loop is CASSWGDRGNSPLHF. The DNA of the CDR3 is TGTGCCAGCAGCTGGGGGGACAGGGGTAATTCACCCCTCCACTTT.

This sequence joins TRBV4-3 and TRBJ1-2; tentatively, D is TRBD1 (5 bases). This CDR3 contains 15 residues. CDR1 LGHNA and CDR2 YSLEER come from the germline V gene. The ends were cut back, 1 base at V and 4 bases at J, with 13 bases in the middle. CDR3 DNA sequence: TGCGCCAGCAGCCAAGGAAAGGGGTCCATCTATGGCTACACCTTC. Protein: CASSQGKGSIYGYTF.

The chain uses TRBV21-1 and TRBJ1-6; the D call TRBD1 from the table was never checked on the DNA. TRBV21-1 is recorded as a pseudogene. The CDR3 sequence is 15 residues long. The CDR3 reads CASSTVGPYNSPLHF. In DNA, the CDR3 is TGTGCCAGCAGCACCGTGGGCCCCTATAATTCACCCCTCCACTTT.

The J gene is TRBJ2-4, the V gene TRBV2; D call uncertain. V lost 3 bases and J 5 bases, leaving 8 bases between the germline ends. This CDR3 spans 13 amino acids. CDR1 SNHLY and CDR2 FYNNEI come from the germline V gene. This chain's CDR3 is CASSESVQNIQYF. The DNA of the CDR3 is TGTGCCAGCAGTGAGTCGGTACAAAACATTCAGTACTTC.

The chain carries TRBV7-9 and TRBJ1-1; no reliable D call. Germline loops: CDR1 SEHNR, CDR2 FQNEAQ (reference sequence). Between the trimmed V and J ends, which lost 5 bases and 2 bases, there was a span of 15 bases. CDR3 length: 15 amino acids. The chain's CDR3 is CASSTSAGLNTEAFF. The CDR3 DNA follows: TGTGCCAGCAGCACGAGTGCGGGTTTAAACACTGAAGCTTTCTTT.

The CDR3, as DNA: TGCGCCAGCAGCCAAGTTACTAGCGGGGGCAATGAGCAGTTCTTC. Its protein product is CASSQVTSGGNEQFF. This chain links TRBV4-3 with TRBJ2-1; 11 nucleotides align to TRBD2. From germline, CDR1 is LGHNA and CDR2 YSLEER. J gave up 6 bases and V 1 base, and 2 bases lay outside the gene matches. This CDR3 region has 15 residues.

The CDR3 nucleotides are TGTGCCAGCAGCTTAGGGGACAGCCAAAATGAAAAACTGTTTTTT. Translated, it gives CASSLGDSQNEKLFF. The chain combines TRBV7-2 with TRBJ1-4; 7 bases align to TRBD1. The length of the CDR3 is 15 residues. Unmatched junction bases numbered 4, after V lost 1 base and J lost 5 bases. Germline-derived CDR1 and CDR2 are SGHTA and FQGNSA.

The chain has TRBV4-2 and TRBJ2-3; D perhaps matches TRBD2 (6 bases). Trimming stripped 4 bases from V and 1 base from J, with 21 bases between. This CDR3 is built from 18 residues. The V gene's germline CDR1 is LGHNA and CDR2 YNFKEQ. The CDR3 region is CASSLGGTGGFGTDTQYF. The CDR3 DNA reads TGTGCCAGCAGCCTCGGGGGAACAGGTGGCTTTGGCACAGATACGCAGTATTTT.

This sequence joins TRBV7-5 and TRBJ2-3; TRBD2 was called by the table and not checked on the DNA. TRBV7-5 is described as a pseudogene. The CDR3 consists of 16 residues. DNA of the CDR3: TGTGCCAGAAGCCAACATAGCGGGGAGAGCACAGATACGCAGTATTTT. Its protein product is CARSQHSGESTDTQYF.

The chain joins TRBV19 to TRBJ2-3; D gene ambiguous. The V gene's germline CDR1 is LNHDA and CDR2 SQIVND (reference sequence). CDR3 length: 13 amino acids. The V end lost 3 bases, the J end lost 9 bases, and 13 bases lay between the germline ends. The CDR3 region is CASSIEPSKTQYF. The CDR3 nucleotides are TGTGCCAGTAGTATTGAGCCCTCCAAAACGCAGTATTTT.

This chain connects TRBV5-4 to TRBJ2-7; 8 bases align to TRBD1. Germline CDR1 SGHNT, CDR2 YYREEE (reference sequence). This CDR3 region has 14 residues. J gave up 6 bases and V 5 bases, and 10 bases lay outside the gene matches. The CDR3, as DNA: TGTGCCAGCAGACCAAGACAGGGGTTGGGCGAGCAGTACTTC. Translated: CASRPRQGLGEQYF.

This chain links TRBV10-3 with TRBJ2-1, with unresolved D. CDR1 and CDR2 (germline): ENHRY, SYGVKD. V was cut by 2 bases and J by 4 bases, with 24 bases left in between. The length of the CDR3 is 19 residues. The CDR3, as DNA: TGTGCCATCAGTGAGGCGAGGTTCCCCATTAGTCCCCTATACAATGAGCAGTTCTTC. Translated, it gives CAISEARFPISPLYNEQFF.

Points on this clone: Other nucleotide sequences from this sample produce the same CDR3. Written as DNA, the CDR3 is TGTGCCAGCAGCCAAGGACAGGGGGCTGAAGCTTTCTTT. This translates into CASSQGQGAEAFF. The chain uses TRBV3-1 (or the pseudogene TRBV3-2) and TRBJ1-1, with TRBD1 matching over 9 bases. CDR3 size: 13 residues. Germline CDR1 reads LGHDT; CDR2 reads YNNKEL (reference sequence). Trimming removed 1 base from V and 6 bases from J; junction bases left unmatched: 0.

The rearrangement uses TRBV7-2 and TRBJ2-3; D is possibly TRBD1 (5 bases). V was pared by 4 bases and J by 5 bases, with 10 bases between. The germline V gene encodes CDR1 SGHTA and CDR2 FQGNSA. The CDR3 has 13 amino acids. The CDR3 DNA reads TGTGCCAGCAGCTCAAGGGGTGTAGATACGCAGTATTTT. Its protein is CASSSRGVDTQYF.

The chain links TRBV4-1 to TRBJ1-4; D not certain. CDR3 length: 17 amino acids. Germline assignment: CDR1 MGHRA and CDR2 YSYEKL. Trimming pared 0 bases from V and 6 bases from J, leaving 17 bases between. The DNA of the CDR3 is TGCGCCAGCAGCCAAGATAGGTGGCAGGAGGACGATGAAAAACTGTTTTTT. This codes for CASSQDRWQEDDEKLFF.

V and J are TRBV18 and TRBJ2-5; a weak D match, TRBD2 (5 bases). V lost 2 bases, J lost 2 bases, and 6 bases lay in between. The CDR3 consists of 13 residues. The germline CDR1 and CDR2 sequences are KGHSH and LQKENI. The CDR3 sequence is CASSPGRQETQYF. CDR3 bases: TGTGCCAGCTCACCAGGGAGACAAGAGACCCAGTACTTC.

The chain joins TRBV12-3 or TRBV12-4 to TRBJ1-2; TRBD1 matches 9 bases. The CDR3 has 13 residues. Trimming took 6 bases from V and 7 from J; bases not matched to a gene: 6. CDR3 sequence: CASSRDRVIGYTF. The DNA of the CDR3 is TGTGCCAGCAGCCGGGACAGGGTGATTGGCTACACCTTC.

The J gene is TRBJ1-2, the V gene TRBV5-1; 7 bases line up with TRBD1. J lost 5 bases, V lost 4 bases, and 5 bases had no gene match. Per the germline V gene, CDR1 is SGHRS and CDR2 is YFSETQ. This CDR3 is 13 amino acids long. The CDR3 DNA follows: TGCGCCAGCAGCATAGACAGGGTTTATGGCTACACCTTC. Translation gives CASSIDRVYGYTF.

This clone has just one count. The rearrangement links TRBV21-1 to TRBJ2-5; TRBD2 is taken as the D call from the table, unchecked against the DNA. TRBV21-1 is a documented pseudogene. There are 15 residues in the CDR3. The CDR3 nucleotides read TGTGCCAGGGATTATCGGGCGGGGGTCAGAGAGACCCAGTACTTC. Translation gives CARDYRAGVRETQYF.

The gene calls are TRBV12-5 and TRBJ2-5; no reliable D call. CDR3 length equals 14 residues. CDR1 and CDR2 (germline): LGHNT, FRNRAP. V lost 1 base and J lost 1, with 7 bases in between. CDR3: CASGLGVIQETQYF. The CDR3 coding sequence is TGTGCTAGTGGTTTGGGGGTCATCCAAGAGACCCAGTACTTC.

The chain carries TRBV5-1 and TRBJ2-5; 8 nucleotides agree with TRBD2. The CDR3 has 13 amino acids. Germline-derived CDR1 and CDR2 are SGHRS and YFSETQ. V was clipped by 1 base and J by 4 bases; unmatched bases: 0. The DNA for the CDR3 is TGCGCCAGCAGCTTGCTAGCGGGAGAGACCCAGTACTTC. Translation gives CASSLLAGETQYF. Full variable domain (remainder filled in from reference TRBV5-1 and TRBJ2-5): KAGVTQTPRYLIKTRGQQVTLSCSPISGHRSVSWYQQTPGQGLQFLFEYFSETQRNKGNFPGRFSGRQFSNSRSEMNVSTLELGDSALYLCASSLLAGETQYFGPGTRLLVL.

The CDR3: CASSAPGRSYGYTF. Here the CDR3 DNA reads TGTGCCAGCAGCGCACCGGGACGCAGCTATGGCTACACCTTC. The chain combines TRBV9 with TRBJ1-2, with a tentative D call TRBD1 (5 bases). The V end was cut by 3 bases, the J end by 4 bases, with 13 bases between. The CDR3 runs 14 residues. Germline-derived CDR1 and CDR2 are SGDLS and YYNGEE.

The chain uses TRBV24-1 and TRBJ2-5; D uncertain. The CDR3 contains 16 residues. Germline values: CDR1 KGHDR, CDR2 SFDVKD. V was trimmed by 7 bases and J by 1 base, leaving 18 bases between them. CDR3: CATRASRTQPQETQYF. DNA of the CDR3: TGTGCCACCAGAGCTTCCAGGACCCAACCCCAAGAGACCCAGTACTTC.

This chain connects TRBV7-3 to TRBJ2-2, with D perhaps matching TRBD2 (6 bases). V lost 5 bases and J lost 2, with 18 bases in between. Germline CDR1 and CDR2: SGHTA and FQGTGA. This CDR3 comprises 17 residues. The CDR3 DNA follows: TGTGCCAGCAGCCCTATCACCGGGACTCCAAACACCGGGGAGCTGTTTTTT. It encodes CASSPITGTPNTGELFF.